The rows below give T cell receptor beta chains drawn from one sample of a study of shared clonotypes between healthy human individuals. The assay was immunoSEQ multiplex PCR, and TCRdb's table has in-frame clones only and misses some. The data show about 960,000 clones, around 80% seen once. The sample taken for sequencing was memory CD4+ T cells sorted from blood. The receptors stem from a man between 18 and 29 years old in good health. Each CDR3 is given with its conserved first and last residue. D genes are given only for firm matches. Clone size is stated in some rows and not others, as once, few, many or a class when expanded.

abundance: NA
len: 12
v_gene: TRBV10-3
d_gene: NA
j_gene: TRBJ2-7
CDR3nt: TGTGCCAGCAAGGGGAACTTCTACGAGCAGTACTTC
CDR3aa: CASKGNFYEQYF

abundance: NA
len: 13
v_gene: TRBV11-2
d_gene: NA
j_gene: TRBJ2-3
CDR3nt: TGTGCCAGCAGCTCCAGACACCTAGATACGCAGTATTTT
CDR3aa: CASSSRHLDTQYF

abundance: NA
len: 15
v_gene: TRBV28
d_gene: TRBD2
j_gene: TRBJ2-5
CDR3nt: TGTGCCAGCAGTTTCATAGCGGGGAACCAAGAGACCCAGTACTTC
CDR3aa: CASSFIAGNQETQYF

abundance: NA
len: 16
v_gene: TRBV6-5
d_gene: NA
j_gene: TRBJ1-4
CDR3nt: TGTGCCAGCAGTTACCCGGGACACCCCTTGGGCGAAAAACTGTTTTTT
CDR3aa: CASSYPGHPLGEKLFF

abundance: few
len: 13
v_gene: TRBV28
d_gene: TRBD1
j_gene: TRBJ1-1
CDR3nt: TGTGCCAGCATACAGGGGTGGGACACTGAAGCTTTCTTT
CDR3aa: CASIQGWDTEAFF

abundance: NA
len: 13
v_gene: TRBV6-5
d_gene: NA
j_gene: TRBJ1-3
CDR3nt: TGTGCCAGCAGCCAGAACTCTGGAAACACCATATATTTT
CDR3aa: CASSQNSGNTIYF

abundance: NA
len: 18
v_gene: TRBV19
d_gene: NA
j_gene: TRBJ2-1
CDR3nt: TGTGCCAGTAGTATAGGTAAAAGTGGCCGCGGATTCAAGAATGAGCAGTTCTTC
CDR3aa: CASSIGKSGRGFKNEQFF

abundance: NA
len: 15
v_gene: TRBV9
d_gene: TRBD2
j_gene: TRBJ2-1
CDR3nt: TGTGCCAGCAGCGTAGCGGGAGGCTCCTACAATGAGCAGTTCTTC
CDR3aa: CASSVAGGSYNEQFF

abundance: once
len: 17
v_gene: TRBV7-2
d_gene: TRBD1
j_gene: TRBJ2-7
CDR3nt: TGTGCCAGCAGCTTACGTACCGGGATGGGACAGGGCTACGAGCAGTACTTC
CDR3aa: CASSLRTGMGQGYEQYF

abundance: NA
len: 15
v_gene: TRBV19
d_gene: NA
j_gene: TRBJ1-5
CDR3nt: TGTGCCAGTAGTATCGCAGGGCTTGCGAATCAGCCCCAGCATTTT
CDR3aa: CASSIAGLANQPQHF

abundance: NA
len: 14
v_gene: TRBV6-1
d_gene: TRBD1
j_gene: TRBJ1-6
CDR3nt: TGTGCCACTGGACAGGGCTCCTATAATTCACCCCTCCACTTT
CDR3aa: CATGQGSYNSPLHF

abundance: NA
len: 13
v_gene: TRBV7-8
d_gene: NA
j_gene: TRBJ1-1
CDR3nt: TGTGCCAGCAGCTTGGGGGGGCGGGCTGAAGCTTTCTTT
CDR3aa: CASSLGGRAEAFF

abundance: few
len: 13
v_gene: TRBV30
d_gene: NA
j_gene: TRBJ2-4
CDR3nt: TGTGCCTGGAGCCCCGGGGCCAAAAACATTCAGTACTTC
CDR3aa: CAWSPGAKNIQYF

abundance: once
len: 15
v_gene: TRBV4-1
d_gene: NA
j_gene: TRBJ2-7
CDR3nt: TGCGCCAGCAGCCGATACTCAGGGGTAGTCTACGAGCAGTACTTC
CDR3aa: CASSRYSGVVYEQYF

abundance: NA
len: 15
v_gene: TRBV11-3
d_gene: TRBD2
j_gene: TRBJ2-1
CDR3nt: TGTGCCAGCAGCTTAGTAGCGGGCTCCTACAATGAGCAGTTCTTC
CDR3aa: CASSLVAGSYNEQFF